This section outlines one T cell receptor beta chain sequence together with its context. Its antigen is not identified. These data come from a study of shared clonotypes between healthy human individuals. Study as a whole: For every donor, three CD4 naive, three CD4 memory, two CD8 naive and one CD8 memory plates were used. Study conclusions and caveats: What rarefaction showed was incomplete sorted-subset sequencing despite large depth.

The assay was immunoSEQ multiplex PCR, and TCRdb's table has in-frame clones only and misses some. The sample lists roughly 520,000 clones, 90% to 97% occurring once. CDR3 length: 17 residues. The sequencing sample was made of naive CD4+ T cells sorted from blood. The subset was: CD45RA+ positively selected. V usage is TRBV21-1 and J usage is TRBJ2-4; TRBD2 is taken as the D call from the table, unchecked against the DNA. TRBV21-1 is given as a pseudogene. The clonotype was recovered from a woman aged 25-40 years in good health. CDR3 sequence reads: CASTKLAAHSRTNIQYF. CDR3 nucleotides: TGTGCCAGCACCAAACTAGCGGCTCATTCAAGGACAAACATTCAGTACTTC.